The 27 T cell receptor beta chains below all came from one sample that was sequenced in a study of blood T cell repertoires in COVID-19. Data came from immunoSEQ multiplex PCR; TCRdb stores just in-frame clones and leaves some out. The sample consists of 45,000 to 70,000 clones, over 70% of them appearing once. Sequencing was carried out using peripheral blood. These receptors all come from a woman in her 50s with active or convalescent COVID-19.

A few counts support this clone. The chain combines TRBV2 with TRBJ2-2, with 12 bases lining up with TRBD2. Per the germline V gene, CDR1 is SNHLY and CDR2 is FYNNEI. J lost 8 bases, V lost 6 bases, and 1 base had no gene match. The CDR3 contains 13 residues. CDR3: CASSGLAGGELFF. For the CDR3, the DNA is TGTGCCAGCAGCGGACTAGCGGGGGGGGAGCTGTTTTTT.

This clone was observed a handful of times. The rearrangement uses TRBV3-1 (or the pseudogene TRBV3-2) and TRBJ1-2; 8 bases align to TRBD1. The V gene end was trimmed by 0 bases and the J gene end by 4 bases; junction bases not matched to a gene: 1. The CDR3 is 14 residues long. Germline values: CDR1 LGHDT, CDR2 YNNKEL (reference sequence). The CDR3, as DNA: TGTGCCAGCAGCCAAGATACAGGGGGCTATGGCTACACCTTC. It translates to CASSQDTGGYGYTF.

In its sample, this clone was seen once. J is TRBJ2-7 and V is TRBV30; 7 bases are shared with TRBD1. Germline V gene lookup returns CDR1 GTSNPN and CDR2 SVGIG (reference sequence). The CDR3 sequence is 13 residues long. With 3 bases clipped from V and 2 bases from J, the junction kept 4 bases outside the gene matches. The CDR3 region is CAWRPGQPYEQYF. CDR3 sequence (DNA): TGTGCCTGGAGGCCGGGACAGCCCTACGAGCAGTACTTC.

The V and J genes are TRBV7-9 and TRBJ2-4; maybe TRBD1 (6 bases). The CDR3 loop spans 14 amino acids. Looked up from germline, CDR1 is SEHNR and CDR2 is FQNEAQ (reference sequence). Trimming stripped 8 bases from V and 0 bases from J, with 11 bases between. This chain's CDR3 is CASGPDRAKNIQYF. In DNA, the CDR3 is TGTGCCAGCGGACCGGACAGAGCCAAAAACATTCAGTACTTC.

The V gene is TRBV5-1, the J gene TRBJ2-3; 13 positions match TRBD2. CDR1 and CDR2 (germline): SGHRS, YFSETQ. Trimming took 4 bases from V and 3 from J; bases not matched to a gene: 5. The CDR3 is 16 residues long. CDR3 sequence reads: CASSGTSGTRTDTQYF. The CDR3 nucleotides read TGCGCCAGCAGCGGGACTAGCGGGACGAGAACAGATACGCAGTATTTT.

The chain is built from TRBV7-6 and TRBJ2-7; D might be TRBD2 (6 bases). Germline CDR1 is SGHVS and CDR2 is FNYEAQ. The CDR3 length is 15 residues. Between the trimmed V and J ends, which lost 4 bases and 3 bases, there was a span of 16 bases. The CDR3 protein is CASSYSGISGYEQYF. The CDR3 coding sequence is TGTGCCAGCAGCTATTCCGGGATTAGCGGCTACGAGCAGTACTTC.

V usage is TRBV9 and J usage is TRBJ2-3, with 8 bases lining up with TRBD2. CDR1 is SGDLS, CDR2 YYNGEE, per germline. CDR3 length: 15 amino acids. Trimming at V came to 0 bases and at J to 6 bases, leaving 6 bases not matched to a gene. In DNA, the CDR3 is TGTGCCAGCAGCGTAGATATAGCGGGGCAGGATACGCAGTATTTT. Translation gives CASSVDIAGQDTQYF. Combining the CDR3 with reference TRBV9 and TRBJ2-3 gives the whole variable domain DSGVTQTPKHLITATGQRVTLRCSPRSGDLSVYWYQQSLDQGLQFLIQYYNGEERAKGNILERFSAQQFPDLHSELNLSSLELGDSALYFCASSVDIAGQDTQYFGPGTRLTVL.

In DNA, the CDR3 is TGTGCCAGTAGTATACCCGGGAGTATGCAGCCCCAGCATTTT. This sequence encodes CASSIPGSMQPQHF. The J gene is TRBJ1-5, the V gene TRBV19; no clear D. The V end lost 2 bases, the J end lost 7 bases, and 12 bases lay between the germline ends. The CDR3 length is 14 residues. CDR1 is LNHDA and CDR2 is SQIVND in the germline V gene (reference sequence).

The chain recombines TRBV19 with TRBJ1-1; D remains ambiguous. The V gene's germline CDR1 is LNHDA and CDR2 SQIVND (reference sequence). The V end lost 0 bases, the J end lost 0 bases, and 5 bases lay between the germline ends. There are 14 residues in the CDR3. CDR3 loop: CASSIDTVNTEAFF. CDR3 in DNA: TGTGCCAGTAGTATAGATACGGTGAACACTGAAGCTTTCTTT.

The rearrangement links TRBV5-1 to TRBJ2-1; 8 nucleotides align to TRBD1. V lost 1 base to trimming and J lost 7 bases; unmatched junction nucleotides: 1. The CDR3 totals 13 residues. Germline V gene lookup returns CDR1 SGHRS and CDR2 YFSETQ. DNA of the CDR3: TGCGCCAGCAGCTTGTACAGGGGGAATGAGCAGTTCTTC. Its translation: CASSLYRGNEQFF.

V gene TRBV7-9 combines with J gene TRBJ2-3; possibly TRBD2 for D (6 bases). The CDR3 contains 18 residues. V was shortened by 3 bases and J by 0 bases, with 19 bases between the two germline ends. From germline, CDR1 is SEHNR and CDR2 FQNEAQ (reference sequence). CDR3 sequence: CASSLGGRALPSTDTQYF. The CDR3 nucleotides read TGTGCCAGCAGCTTGGGGGGACGGGCGCTCCCTAGCACAGATACGCAGTATTTT.

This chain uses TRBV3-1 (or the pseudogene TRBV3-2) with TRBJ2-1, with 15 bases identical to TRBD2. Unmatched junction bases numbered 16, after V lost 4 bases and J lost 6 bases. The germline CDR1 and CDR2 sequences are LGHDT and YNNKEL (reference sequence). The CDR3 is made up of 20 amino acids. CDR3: CASSPKRTRTSGRAFNEQFF. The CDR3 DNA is TGTGCCAGCAGCCCAAAGCGGACGAGGACTAGCGGGAGGGCTTTCAATGAGCAGTTCTTC.

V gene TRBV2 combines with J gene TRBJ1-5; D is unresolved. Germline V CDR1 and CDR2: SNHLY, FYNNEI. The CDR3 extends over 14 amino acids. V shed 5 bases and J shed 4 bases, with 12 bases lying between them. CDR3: CASSTSRGNQPQHF. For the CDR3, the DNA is TGTGCCAGCAGTACAAGCAGAGGAAATCAGCCCCAGCATTTT.

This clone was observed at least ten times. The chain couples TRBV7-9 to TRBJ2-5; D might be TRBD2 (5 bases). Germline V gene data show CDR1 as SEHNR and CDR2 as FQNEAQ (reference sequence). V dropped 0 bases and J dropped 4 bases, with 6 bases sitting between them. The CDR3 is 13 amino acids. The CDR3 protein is CASSLAAGETQYF. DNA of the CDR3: TGTGCCAGCAGCTTAGCCGCGGGAGAGACCCAGTACTTC.

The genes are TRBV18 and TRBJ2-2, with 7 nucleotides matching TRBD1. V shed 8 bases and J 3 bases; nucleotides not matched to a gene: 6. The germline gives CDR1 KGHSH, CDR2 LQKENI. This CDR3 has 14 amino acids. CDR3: CASKAQGDTGELFF. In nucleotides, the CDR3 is TGTGCCAGCAAAGCCCAGGGGGACACCGGGGAGCTGTTTTTT.

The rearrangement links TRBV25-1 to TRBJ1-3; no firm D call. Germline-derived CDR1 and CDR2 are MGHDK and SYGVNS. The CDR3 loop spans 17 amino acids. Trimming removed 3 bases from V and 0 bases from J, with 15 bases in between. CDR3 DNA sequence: TGTGCCAGCAGTGATGGGGAGGGTACCCTCTCTGGAAACACCATATATTTT. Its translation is CASSDGEGTLSGNTIYF.

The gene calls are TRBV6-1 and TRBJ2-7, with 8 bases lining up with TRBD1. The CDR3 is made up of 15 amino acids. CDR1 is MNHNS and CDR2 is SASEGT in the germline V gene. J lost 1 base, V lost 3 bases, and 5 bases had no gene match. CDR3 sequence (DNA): TGTGCCAGCAGTGACAGGACAGGGCGGTCCTACGAGCAGTACTTC. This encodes CASSDRTGRSYEQYF.

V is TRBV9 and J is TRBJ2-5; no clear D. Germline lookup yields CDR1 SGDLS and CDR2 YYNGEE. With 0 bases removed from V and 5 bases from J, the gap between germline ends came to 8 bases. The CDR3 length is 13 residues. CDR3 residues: CASSVELQETQYF. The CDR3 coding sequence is TGTGCCAGCAGCGTAGAGTTACAGGAGACCCAGTACTTC.

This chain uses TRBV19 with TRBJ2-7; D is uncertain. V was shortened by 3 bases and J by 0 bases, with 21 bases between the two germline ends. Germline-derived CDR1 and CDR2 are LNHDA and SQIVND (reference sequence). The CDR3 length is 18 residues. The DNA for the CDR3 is TGTGCCAGTAGTATTGAGTACTTATCGACGACAAGCTCCTACGAGCAGTACTTC. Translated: CASSIEYLSTTSSYEQYF.

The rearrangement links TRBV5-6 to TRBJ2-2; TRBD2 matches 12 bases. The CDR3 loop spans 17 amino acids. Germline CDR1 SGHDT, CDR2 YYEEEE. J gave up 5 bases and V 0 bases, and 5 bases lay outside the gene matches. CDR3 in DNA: TGTGCCAGCAGCTTGGGACTAGCGGGAGTGTGGACCGGGGAGCTGTTTTTT. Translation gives CASSLGLAGVWTGELFF.

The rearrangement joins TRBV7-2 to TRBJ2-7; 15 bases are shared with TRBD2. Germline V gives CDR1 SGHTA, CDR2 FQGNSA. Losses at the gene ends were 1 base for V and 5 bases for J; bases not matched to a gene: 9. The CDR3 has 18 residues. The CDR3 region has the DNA TGTGCCAGCAGCTTAGAGGGTGGGACTAGCGGGAGGATGAACGAGCAGTACTTC. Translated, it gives CASSLEGGTSGRMNEQYF.

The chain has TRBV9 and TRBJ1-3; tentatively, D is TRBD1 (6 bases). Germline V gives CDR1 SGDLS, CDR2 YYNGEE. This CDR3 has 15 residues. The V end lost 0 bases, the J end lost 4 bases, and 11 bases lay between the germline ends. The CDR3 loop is CASSVVGDTGNTIYF. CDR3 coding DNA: TGTGCCAGCAGCGTAGTGGGGGACACAGGAAACACCATATATTTT.

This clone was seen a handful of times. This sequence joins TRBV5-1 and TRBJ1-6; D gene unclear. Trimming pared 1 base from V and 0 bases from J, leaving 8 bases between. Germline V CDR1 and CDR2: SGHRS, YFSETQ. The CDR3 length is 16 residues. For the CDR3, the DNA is TGCGCCAGCAGCTTGACCGAGAGCTCCTATAATTCACCCCTCCACTTT. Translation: CASSLTESSYNSPLHF.

CDR3 amino acids: CASSQVAAKSSYEQYF. In nucleotides, the CDR3 is TGCGCCAGCAGCCAAGTAGCAGCGAAAAGCTCCTACGAGCAGTACTTC. The chain links TRBV4-1 to TRBJ2-7; D call uncertain. Trimming removed 1 base from V and 0 bases from J, with 13 bases in between. The germline V gene encodes CDR1 MGHRA and CDR2 YSYEKL. CDR3 length: 16 residues.

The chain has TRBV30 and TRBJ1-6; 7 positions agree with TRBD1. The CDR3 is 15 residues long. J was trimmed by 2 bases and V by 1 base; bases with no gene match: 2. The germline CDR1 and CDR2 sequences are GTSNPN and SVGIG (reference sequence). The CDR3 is CAWSDRGPYNSPLHF. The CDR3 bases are TGTGCCTGGAGTGACAGGGGACCCTATAATTCACCCCTCCACTTT.

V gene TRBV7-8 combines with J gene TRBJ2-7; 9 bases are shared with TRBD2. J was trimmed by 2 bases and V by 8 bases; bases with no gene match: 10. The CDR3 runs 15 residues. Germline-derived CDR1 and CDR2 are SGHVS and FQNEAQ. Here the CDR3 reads CASGNVAGVPYEQYF. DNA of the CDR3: TGTGCCAGCGGAAATGTAGCGGGAGTTCCCTACGAGCAGTACTTC. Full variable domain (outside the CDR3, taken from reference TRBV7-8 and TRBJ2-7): GAGVSQSPRYKVAKRGQDVALRCDPISGHVSLFWYQQALGQGPEFLTYFQNEAQLDKSGLPSDRFFAERPEGSVSTLKIQRTQQEDSAVYLCASGNVAGVPYEQYFGPGTRLTVT.

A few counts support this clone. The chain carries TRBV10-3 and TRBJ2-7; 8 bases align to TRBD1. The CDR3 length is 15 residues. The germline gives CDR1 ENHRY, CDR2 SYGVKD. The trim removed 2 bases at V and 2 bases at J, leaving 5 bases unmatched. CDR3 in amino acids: CAISEKGTGPYEQYF. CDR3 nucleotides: TGTGCCATCAGTGAGAAAGGGACAGGCCCCTACGAGCAGTACTTC.